This T cell receptor (beta chain) stems from a study of identical twins. With 2 bases removed from V and 7 bases from J, the gap between germline ends came to 8 bases. The CDR3 totals 12 residues. In germline, CDR1 is SEHNR, CDR2 FQNEAQ (reference sequence). From the 5' RACE reads, TCRdb called clonotypes with MiXCR, one entry per CDR3 protein. The sample contains nearly 200,000 distinct CDR3 sequences, approximately 15% of which appear only once. These data were also filed under a second study, of T cells expressing NK-cell markers.

The sequence was obtained from a woman aged 18-29 years in good health. This chain joins TRBV7-9 and TRBJ1-1; no reliable D call. Sequenced sample: CD8+ T cells sorted from blood. The CDR3 DNA reads TGTGCCAGCAGCTTATGGCCGGATGAAGCTTTCTTT. Its translation: CASSLWPDEAFF.